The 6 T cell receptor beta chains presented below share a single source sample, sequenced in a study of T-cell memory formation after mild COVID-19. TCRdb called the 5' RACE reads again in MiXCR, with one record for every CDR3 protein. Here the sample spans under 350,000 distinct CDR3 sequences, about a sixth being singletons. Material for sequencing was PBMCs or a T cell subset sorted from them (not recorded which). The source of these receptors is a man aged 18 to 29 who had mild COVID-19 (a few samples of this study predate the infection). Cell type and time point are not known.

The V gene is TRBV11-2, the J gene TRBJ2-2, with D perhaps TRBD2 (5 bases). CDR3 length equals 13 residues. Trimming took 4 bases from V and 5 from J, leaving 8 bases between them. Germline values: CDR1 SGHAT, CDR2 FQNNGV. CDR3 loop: CASSSQRTGELFF. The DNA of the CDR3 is TGTGCCAGCAGCTCACAGCGGACCGGGGAGCTGTTTTTT.

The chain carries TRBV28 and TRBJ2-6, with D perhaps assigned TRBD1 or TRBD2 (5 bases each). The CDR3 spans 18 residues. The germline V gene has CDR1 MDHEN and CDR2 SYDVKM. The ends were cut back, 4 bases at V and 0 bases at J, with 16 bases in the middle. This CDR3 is CASSSSAGTVSGANVLTF. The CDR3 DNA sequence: TGTGCCAGCAGTTCAAGCGCCGGGACGGTCTCTGGGGCCAACGTCCTGACTTTC.

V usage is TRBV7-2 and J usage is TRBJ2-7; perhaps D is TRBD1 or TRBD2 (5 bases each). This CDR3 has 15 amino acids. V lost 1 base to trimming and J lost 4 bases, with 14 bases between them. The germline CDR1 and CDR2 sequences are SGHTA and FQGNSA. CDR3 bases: TGTGCCAGCAGCTTAGGGCAGGGAGTTCTATACGAGCAGTACTTC. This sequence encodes CASSLGQGVLYEQYF.

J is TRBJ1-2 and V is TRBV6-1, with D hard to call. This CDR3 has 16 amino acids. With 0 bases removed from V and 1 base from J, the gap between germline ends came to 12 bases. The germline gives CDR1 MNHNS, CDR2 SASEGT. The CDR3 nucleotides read TGTGCCAGCAGTGAAGCGGGGTCTTACGGTAACTATGGCTACACCTTC. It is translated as CASSEAGSYGNYGYTF.

The CDR3 is CASSNPLADTQYF. DNA for the CDR3: TGTGCCAGCAGTAACCCCCTAGCAGATACGCAGTATTTT. The chain recombines TRBV6-6 with TRBJ2-3; D not certain. The CDR3 length is 13 residues. CDR1 and CDR2 from the germline V gene are MNHNY and SVGAGI (reference sequence). V lost 5 bases and J 4 bases, leaving 10 bases between the germline ends.

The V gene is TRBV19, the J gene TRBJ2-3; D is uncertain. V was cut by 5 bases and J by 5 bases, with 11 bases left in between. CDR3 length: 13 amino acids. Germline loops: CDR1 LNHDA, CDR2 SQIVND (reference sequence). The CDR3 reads CASSARKGDTQYF. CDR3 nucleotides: TGTGCCAGTAGTGCGCGGAAAGGAGATACGCAGTATTTT.